This T cell receptor (beta chain) originates from a study of blood T cell repertoires in COVID-19 (dated by TCRdb to about 2020). Broadly, across the study: Samples from collaborators originated in the United States, Italy and Spain and spanned both the acute and convalescent phases of COVID-19. The dataset comprised deeply sampled blood TCRbeta repertoires from subjects exposed to, actively infected with, or recovered from COVID-19. The repertoires were made available in a free public database intended to serve as a resource for research on the immune response to SARS-CoV-2. A de-identified subject ID, COVID-19 status, age in years and sex were almost always included in the sample metadata. Samples were obtained from the ongoing ImmuneRACE study (first 160 participants) and from approximately 1,200 subjects provided by 6 global collaborators. The prospective study material was composed of cDNA or gDNA derived from T cells, B-cell-depleted T cells, or PBMCs. HLA class I and class II types, where available, came from metadata supplied by the sample provider rather than from assay-based typing. Here is what the overall study found, with its caveats: Clinical and demographic metadata were provided uncurated, with the amount varying by source and participant.

Whole blood was collected in K2EDTA tubes by collaborating institutions according to the institutions' own protocols. For TCRbeta analysis, collaborator samples were shipped as frozen whole blood, as isolated PBMCs, or as DNA extracted from either sample type. Taken from cysteine to phenylalanine, the CDR3 has 13 residues. The sequence is cut down to CDR3 DNA, 39 bases in frame from base 1. Per the germline V gene, SGHTA is the CDR1 and FQGNSA is the CDR2. V loses 3 bases of germline sequence and J loses 4 bases, and the interval between the two ends is 9 bases. A word on this clone: What antigen it recognizes has not been identified. Base qualities are not provided; no much larger clone lies one nucleotide away.

TCRbeta CDR3 regions were amplified from genomic DNA using the immunoSEQ Assay, a bias-controlled multiplex PCR. The study's processing was this. Within the assay, amplification of reference gene primers was used to estimate how many nucleated cells each sample contained. To quantify the absolute abundance of each unique TCRbeta CDR3 rearrangement, sequence reads were collapsed and filtered. For each sample, productive Simpson clonality was calculated as the square root of Simpson's diversity index across productive rearrangements. TCRdb took over this immuneACCESS table, retaining in-frame rearrangements with V and J assigned. Such tables are incomplete; in checked studies, under half of the missing clones stem from an unresolved V gene, and the remainder is unexplained. From that table come the V and J calls and clone size; the DNA was used to work out D and trimming. The sample table contains tens of thousands of clones; only one count was recorded for roughly 85% of them. About 26% of the sample lies in the top ten.

The sequence is built from TRBV7-2 and TRBJ2-5; possibly the D gene is TRBD2, per 6 matching bases. The source is a man in his 60s with active or convalescent COVID-19. Sequences were obtained from peripheral blood. Read as DNA, the sequence is TGTGCCAGCAGCTTGGAGGGAATAGAGACCCAGTACTTC. The resulting protein is CASSLEGIETQYF.